Listed below are T cell receptor beta chains from one sample, sequenced in a study of Ad26.COV2.S vaccination and SARS-CoV-2 variants. Repertoires were generated with immunoSEQ multiplex PCR, while TCRdb's copy carries only in-frame clones and drops some. Here the sample spans about 420,000 clones, approximately 87% being singletons. This sample comprised peripheral blood, obtained in a trial of Ad26.COV2.S vaccine versus placebo. Receptors were obtained from a person aged 18-60 years who received the Ad26.COV2.S COVID-19 vaccine or a placebo. The CDR3 runs from the conserved cysteine through the conserved F or W. D genes are given only for firm matches. A clone size is listed for some rows: how often the clone was seen (once, few, many), or a class if it is expanded.

-	-	TRBV24-1	TRBJ2-3	CATSTSGLAFTDTQYF	-
-	-	TRBV20-1	TRBJ1-1	CSASIPEIMNTEAFF	TGCAGTGCTAGTATTCCCGAGATAATGAACACTGAAGCTTTCTTT
TRBD1	-	TRBV10-3	TRBJ2-6	CAISEPGQGAAGANVLTF	TGTGCCATCAGTGAGCCGGGACAGGGGGCGGCTGGGGCCAACGTCCTGACTTTC
-	once	TRBV2	TRBJ2-5	CASSGNPGTQYF	TGTGCCAGCTCAGGGAATCCAGGGACCCAGTACTTC
TRBD2	-	TRBV27	TRBJ2-7	CASQGGSYEQYF	TGTGCCAGCCAGGGAGGGTCCTACGAGCAGTACTTC
-	-	TRBV7-9	TRBJ2-2	CASSYHVTGTSAGELFF	TGTGCCAGCAGCTACCACGTCACCGGGACCTCGGCCGGGGAGCTGTTTTTT
-	-	TRBV9	TRBJ1-1	CASSVWVKGGVNTEAFF	TGTGCCAGCAGCGTTTGGGTGAAGGGAGGCGTGAACACTGAAGCTTTCTTT
-	-	TRBV7-9	TRBJ2-3	CASSLAPSTDTQYF	TGTGCCAGCAGCTTAGCCCCAAGCACAGATACGCAGTATTTT
-	-	TRBV7-9	TRBJ1-1	CASSLFGENTEAFF	TGTGCCAGCAGCTTATTCGGGGAGAACACTGAAGCTTTCTTT
TRBD2	-	TRBV28	TRBJ2-1	CASTFAGTSANNEQFF	TGTGCCAGTACGTTTGCCGGGACTAGCGCGAACAATGAGCAGTTCTTC
-	-	TRBV28	TRBJ2-2	CASSVGGSNTGELFF	TGTGCCAGCAGTGTGGGGGGCTCGAACACCGGGGAGCTGTTTTTT
TRBD1	-	TRBV5-8	TRBJ2-7	CASTRVGTGTYEQYF	TGTGCCAGCACCCGGGTGGGGACAGGGACCTACGAGCAGTACTTC
-	-	TRBV28	TRBJ2-2	CASSDPPPDSLNTGELFF	TGTGCCAGCAGCGACCCCCCCCCGGACAGCTTGAACACCGGGGAGCTGTTTTTT
-	-	TRBV6-5	TRBJ1-1	CASSYTSRHTEAFF	TGTGCCAGCAGTTACACCTCAAGGCACACTGAAGCTTTCTTT
-	-	TRBV27	TRBJ1-5	CASSLAGAENQPQHF	TGTGCCAGCAGTTTAGCCGGGGCGGAGAATCAGCCCCAGCATTTT
-	-	TRBV28	TRBJ2-7	CASSSPPLHEQYF	TGTGCCAGCAGTTCCCCCCCCCTCCACGAGCAGTACTTC
TRBD2	few	TRBV11-2	TRBJ2-1	CASSLDSSGGNNEQFF	TGTGCCAGCAGCTTAGATTCTAGCGGGGGGAACAATGAGCAGTTCTTC
TRBD1	-	TRBV27	TRBJ2-1	CASSFSRGHNEQFF	TGTGCCAGCAGTTTCAGCAGGGGGCACAATGAGCAGTTCTTC
-	-	TRBV5-1	TRBJ2-5	CASSLVLGDQETQYF	TGCGCCAGCAGCTTGGTTTTAGGGGACCAAGAGACCCAGTACTTC
-	-	TRBV12-3/TRBV12-4	TRBJ2-5	CASSIQETQYF	TGTGCCAGCAGTATCCAAGAGACCCAGTACTTC
TRBD1	-	TRBV5-1	TRBJ2-1	CASSLNPGQSYNEQFF	TGCGCCAGCAGCTTGAATCCGGGACAGTCCTACAATGAGCAGTTCTTC
-	once	TRBV6-6	TRBJ1-5	CASSYEAPRGNQPQHF	TGTGCCAGCAGTTACGAAGCCCCCAGGGGCAATCAGCCCCAGCATTTT
-	-	TRBV5-5	TRBJ1-1	CASSFGDTEAFF	TGTGCCAGCAGCTTCGGGGACACTGAAGCTTTCTTT
-	-	TRBV9	TRBJ1-3	CASSVGGTGNTIYF	TGTGCCAGCAGCGTAGGGGGGACTGGAAACACCATATATTTT
-	once	TRBV28	TRBJ1-6	CASSFRGGGSYNSPLHF	TGTGCCAGCAGTTTCCGTGGCGGGGGCTCCTATAATTCACCCCTCCACTTT
-	-	TRBV18	TRBJ1-1	CASSSQGGVGTEAFF	TGTGCCAGCTCATCTCAGGGTGGAGTAGGGACTGAAGCTTTCTTT
-	-	TRBV4-3	TRBJ2-2	CASSQGLAGAGGELFF	TGCGCCAGCAGCCAAGGGCTTGCGGGGGCCGGCGGGGAGCTGTTTTTT
-	-	TRBV6-5	TRBJ1-5	CASSYSGQSNQPQHF	TGTGCCAGCAGTTACTCAGGACAGAGCAATCAGCCCCAGCATTTT
-	-	TRBV5-6	TRBJ1-2	CASSLFPSRGYTF	TGTGCCAGCAGCTTGTTTCCCTCGAGAGGCTACACCTTC
-	-	TRBV2	TRBJ2-1	CASSDPDLIHNSYNEQFF	TGTGCCAGCAGTGACCCCGACCTCATACATAACTCCTACAATGAGCAGTTCTTC
-	-	TRBV6-2/TRBV6-3	TRBJ1-2	CASSSRGGYGYTF	TGTGCCAGCAGTTCCCGGGGTGGCTATGGCTACACCTTC
-	-	TRBV5-1	TRBJ2-3	CASSERRTDTQYF	TGCGCCAGCAGCGAGAGGAGGACAGATACGCAGTATTTT
-	once	TRBV25-1	TRBJ1-4	CASSEMRGGTSNEKLFF	TGTGCCAGCAGTGAGATGAGGGGGGGGACATCTAATGAAAAACTGTTTTTT
TRBD1	-	TRBV5-6	TRBJ2-2	CASSLDRGSPGELFF	TGTGCCAGCAGCTTAGACAGGGGTAGCCCCGGGGAGCTGTTTTTT
-	-	TRBV11-2	TRBJ2-1	CASSLYGDNEQFF	TGTGCCAGCAGCTTATATGGGGACAATGAGCAGTTCTTC
-	-	TRBV9	TRBJ1-4	CASSSEVTTIATNEKLFF	TGTGCCAGCAGCTCAGAGGTGACAACAATTGCAACTAATGAAAAACTGTTTTTT
TRBD2	-	TRBV7-2	TRBJ2-1	CASSRAPTGGARDEQFF	TGTGCCAGCAGCAGAGCCCCGACGGGGGGGGCGCGAGATGAGCAGTTCTTC
-	-	TRBV12-3/TRBV12-4	TRBJ2-5	CASSSRWQETQYF	TGTGCCAGCAGCTCTCGGTGGCAAGAGACCCAGTACTTC
-	-	TRBV11-3	TRBJ2-3	CASSLGQGGTDTQYF	TGTGCCAGCAGCTTAGGCCAGGGAGGCACAGATACGCAGTATTTT
TRBD1	-	TRBV30	TRBJ2-2	CAWSRDRVAPGELFF	TGTGCCTGGAGCCGCGACAGGGTAGCGCCCGGGGAGCTGTTTTTT
TRBD1	-	TRBV18	TRBJ1-1	CASSQRSGGTEAFF	TGTGCCAGCTCCCAAAGGTCAGGGGGCACTGAAGCTTTCTTT
TRBD1	few	TRBV28	TRBJ1-2	CASSVPAGTGTDYGYTF	TGTGCCAGCAGTGTCCCCGCGGGGACAGGGACAGACTATGGCTACACCTTC
-	-	TRBV7-9	TRBJ1-2	CASSLGSFHYGYTF	TGTGCCAGCAGCTTAGGCAGTTTCCATTATGGCTACACCTTC
-	-	TRBV7-8	TRBJ1-1	CASSLRTVNTEAFF	TGTGCCAGCAGCCTACGGACGGTGAACACTGAAGCTTTCTTT
-	-	TRBV5-1	TRBJ1-5	CASSLDTSPGQPQHF	TGCGCCAGCAGCTTGGATACAAGTCCTGGCCAGCCCCAGCATTTT
TRBD1	-	TRBV5-5	TRBJ2-1	CASSLGQGPYNEQFF	TGTGCCAGCAGCTTGGGACAGGGCCCTTACAATGAGCAGTTCTTC
-	-	TRBV12-3/TRBV12-4	TRBJ2-2	CAAGSGELFF	TGTGCCGCGGGGTCCGGGGAGCTGTTTTTT
TRBD2	-	TRBV29-1	TRBJ2-3	CSVTGGDTDTQYF	TGCAGCGTGACGGGGGGGGATACAGATACGCAGTATTTT
-	once	TRBV27	TRBJ2-7	CASSLSPGVSYEQYF	TGTGCCAGCAGTTTATCCCCGGGGGTCTCCTACGAGCAGTACTTC
TRBD1	-	TRBV2	TRBJ2-4	CASSYRGVDIQYF	TGTGCCAGCAGTTACAGGGGTGTAGACATTCAGTACTTC
-	-	TRBV28	TRBJ2-7	CASSYGGSFEQYF	TGTGCCAGCAGTTACGGCGGATCTTTCGAGCAGTACTTC
TRBD2	-	TRBV7-9	TRBJ2-7	CASSFGGTYEQYF	TGTGCCAGCAGCTTCGGGGGGACCTACGAGCAGTACTTC
-	-	TRBV11-2	TRBJ1-2	CASSLDPGVSSYGYTF	TGTGCCAGCAGCTTAGATCCTGGGGTTTCAAGCTATGGCTACACCTTC